A single sample gave rise to the 7 T cell receptor beta chains below, sequenced in a study of T cell responses to AZD1222 COVID-19 vaccine. The repertoire was sequenced with immunoSEQ multiplex PCR; TCRdb's copy has only in-frame clones and lacks some. This sample has 200,000 or so clones, with over 80% found just once. The source was peripheral blood, collected on day 0 of MenACWY control vaccination. These receptor sequences come from an adult in good health.

The CDR3 DNA is TGTGCCAGCAGTTCCCCCTCGGACTACAATGAGCAGTTCTTC. Protein: CASSSPSDYNEQFF. V gene TRBV28 combines with J gene TRBJ2-1; no clear D gene. This CDR3 contains 14 residues. V was shortened by 4 bases and J by 3 bases, with 10 bases between the two germline ends. CDR1 is MDHEN, CDR2 SYDVKM, per germline.

This rearrangement joins TRBV19 to TRBJ1-3; the match to TRBD1 covers 7 bases. The CDR3 totals 12 residues. Germline CDR1 is LNHDA and CDR2 is SQIVND (reference sequence). The CDR3 is CASTGPGNTIYF. CDR3 in DNA: TGTGCTTCGACAGGGCCTGGAAACACCATATATTTT.

This clone was found a few times. The chain is built from TRBV19 and TRBJ2-5; possibly TRBD1 for D (6 bases). From germline, CDR1 is LNHDA and CDR2 SQIVND (reference sequence). V gave up 4 bases and J gave up 2 bases, with 17 bases separating them. The CDR3 sequence is 16 residues long. CDR3 residues: CASSKGDRTEQETQYF. DNA for the CDR3: TGTGCCAGTAGTAAAGGGGACCGGACAGAGCAAGAGACCCAGTACTTC.

A note on this clone: Other DNA sequences in the same sample also yield this CDR3. V is TRBV28 and J is TRBJ2-3; the D is unclear. CDR1 is MDHEN and CDR2 is SYDVKM in the germline V gene. V was trimmed by 2 bases and J by 3 bases, leaving 6 bases between them. The CDR3 runs 13 residues. The CDR3 sequence is CASSLVGTDTQYF. CDR3 bases: TGTGCCAGCAGTTTAGTAGGGACAGATACGCAGTATTTT. Based on the CDR3 plus reference TRBV28 and TRBJ2-3, the full variable domain is DVKVTQSSRYLVKRTGEKVFLECVQDMDHENMFWYRQDPGLGLRLIYFSYDVKMKEKGDIPEGYSVSREKKERFSLILESASTNQTSMYLCASSLVGTDTQYFGPGTRLTVL.

This chain connects TRBV19 to TRBJ1-2, with 7 positions matching TRBD1. This CDR3 comprises 13 residues. Germline values: CDR1 LNHDA, CDR2 SQIVND (reference sequence). The J segment lost 5 bases and the V segment lost 2 bases, leaving 2 bases of the junction unmatched. CDR3 amino acids: CASSIKQGYGYTF. Written as DNA, the CDR3 is TGTGCCAGTAGTATAAAACAGGGGTATGGCTACACCTTC.

The J gene is TRBJ1-2, the V gene TRBV5-1, with D possibly TRBD1 on 5 matching bases. Germline loops: CDR1 SGHRS, CDR2 YFSETQ. Deletions cut 0 bases from V and 1 base from J, with 10 bases between. The CDR3 is 15 amino acids. The CDR3, as DNA: TGCGCCAGCAGCTTGGGCAGGGAGGGTAACTATGGCTACACCTTC. Its translation: CASSLGREGNYGYTF.

The chain has TRBV15 and TRBJ2-1; 7 bases align to TRBD1. Germline lookup yields CDR1 LNHNV and CDR2 YYDKDF (reference sequence). CDR3 length: 12 residues. V trimming: 3 bases; J trimming: 9 bases; junction bases outside the gene matches: 2. The chain's CDR3 is CATSSTGAEQFF. The CDR3 region has the DNA TGTGCCACCAGCAGCACAGGGGCTGAGCAGTTCTTC.